This T cell receptor (beta chain) derives from a study of cytomegalovirus exposure and HLA in healthy donors. Study-wide points: The majority of TCR sequences were rare, yet some public TCRs appeared in many donors. CMV serostatus was the only recorded immune exposure for donors. Cytomegalovirus association was assigned to approximately 160 TCR beta chains.

Note on this clone: Its antigen is still unknown.

This CDR3 contains 14 residues. Deletions cut 6 bases from V and 1 base from J, with 10 bases between. Germline V gene sequence: CDR1 MNHNS, CDR2 SASEGT. Use of 60 Vbeta and 13 Jbeta primers characterized the PCR. This table comes from immunoSEQ multiplex PCR, and its TCRdb copy is limited to in-frame clones, with some not included. The sample holds around 130,000 clones; approximately 80% are singletons and the top ten take 5.5% to 7%. The sequenced sample consisted of PBMCs. The J gene is TRBJ1-3, the V gene TRBV6-1, with D perhaps matching TRBD1 (5 bases). This clonotype was obtained from a woman aged 40-49 years in good health and CMV-seropositive. CDR3 nucleotides: TGTGCCAGCAGAGACAGTCGATCTGGAAACACCATATATTTT. The encoded protein is CASRDSRSGNTIYF.